The 18 T cell receptor beta chains reported below all come from one sample, sequenced in a study of tumor and adjacent non-tumor tissue in lung cancer. RNA was extracted from bulk tissue without any cell sorting. This non-tumor lung sample came from over 3 cm beyond the tumor edge. The library came from three nested PCR rounds adapted from ARM-PCR protocols. TCRdb processed the multiplex PCR reads anew with MiXCR; each CDR3 protein has one entry. The sample holds roughly 43,000 distinct CDR3 sequences, 60% seen once. Material for sequencing was distant non-tumor lung tissue. All receptors come from a man aged 45-65 years with non-small cell lung cancer.

This clonotype appeared once. One end of the junction does not line up with germline, which may come from a read error. V gene TRBV11-1 combines with J gene TRBJ2-7; TRBD2 is a possible D gene (5 bases). Looked up from germline, CDR1 is SGHAT and CDR2 is FQDESV (reference sequence). CDR3 length equals 14 residues. As DNA, the CDR3 is TGTGTCAGCAACCCACCGGCGGGCAGAGGCGAGCAGTACTTC. It is translated as CVSNPPAGRGEQYF. Together with reference TRBV11-1 and TRBJ2-7, the CDR3 gives the full variable domain: EAEVAQSPRYKITEKSQAVAFWCDPISGHATLYWYRQILGQGPELLVQFQDESVVDDSQLPKDRFSAERLKGVDSTLKIQPAELGDSAMYLCVSNPPAGRGEQYFGPGTRLTVT.

A few counts support this clonotype. The chain uses TRBV28 and TRBJ2-7; 8 bases line up with TRBD2. This CDR3 is 15 amino acids long. Per the germline V gene, CDR1 is MDHEN and CDR2 is SYDVKM. The trim removed 4 bases at V and 2 bases at J, leaving 7 bases unmatched. The CDR3 loop is CASSSIAGRTYEQYF. CDR3 DNA: TGTGCCAGCAGTTCCATAGCGGGAAGGACCTACGAGCAGTACTTC.

This clonotype was found many times. V gene TRBV7-9 combines with J gene TRBJ2-1; D remains ambiguous. CDR1 and CDR2 (germline): SEHNR, FQNEAQ (reference sequence). The CDR3 is 10 residues long. Deletions cut 4 bases from V and 10 bases from J, with 5 bases between. This chain's CDR3 is CASSSVEQFF. The CDR3 nucleotides read TGTGCCAGCAGCTCCGTCGAGCAGTTCTTC.

This clonotype was recorded a few times. Since a much larger clone is just one base distant, this may be a read error. The V and J genes are TRBV5-6 and TRBJ1-2; unclear D gene. Trimming left V 1 base short and J 6 bases short, with 10 bases between. The germline V gene encodes CDR1 SGHDT and CDR2 YYEEEE. The CDR3 runs to 13 residues. CDR3 residues: CASSLTEGDGYTF. The CDR3 DNA is TGTGCCAGCAGCTTGACGGAGGGCGATGGCTACACCTTC.

As regards this clonotype: One junction end disagrees with the germline gene, perhaps due to a read error. The chain combines TRBV10-1 with TRBJ2-3; D remains unclear. This CDR3 has 15 residues. Germline V lookup: CDR1 WNHNN, CDR2 SYGVQD (reference sequence). CDR3 region: CASSDRAASTDAQYF. DNA of the CDR3: TGCGCCAGCAGTGATAGGGCGGCGAGCACAGATGCGCAGTATTTT.

In its sample, this clonotype was seen once. One end of the junction is discordant with germline, which a read error may explain. The rearrangement uses TRBV14 and TRBJ2-3; D ambiguous. CDR1 and CDR2 (germline): SGHDN, FVKESK. This CDR3 contains 14 residues. As DNA, the CDR3 is TGTGCCAGCAGTCAAGTTGTCACCACAGATACGCAGTATTTT. It codes for CASSQVVTTDTQYF.

This clonotype was counted between two and nine times. This rearrangement joins TRBV29-1 to TRBJ2-7, with 7 bases fitting TRBD2. Germline CDR1 reads SQVTM; CDR2 reads ANQGSEA. After removal of 7 bases from V and 1 base from J, the junction contained 7 bases not matched to a gene. The CDR3 sequence is 13 residues long. CDR3 residues: CSAQSGISYEQYF. The DNA of the CDR3 is TGCAGCGCTCAAAGCGGGATTTCCTACGAGCAGTACTTC.

This clonotype was seen only once. This rearrangement joins TRBV11-2 to TRBJ2-7; possibly TRBD1 or TRBD2 for D (5 bases each). Trimming pared 1 base from V and 10 bases from J, leaving 23 bases between. CDR3 size: 16 residues. Per the germline V gene, CDR1 is SGHAT and CDR2 is FQNNGV. This chain's CDR3 is CASSLALSGQALVQYF. CDR3 sequence (DNA): TGTGCCAGCAGCTTAGCCCTTTCGGGGCAGGCTTTGGTACAGTACTTC.

This chain links TRBV12-3 or TRBV12-4 with TRBJ1-4; D is undetermined. V was cut by 4 bases and J by 0 bases, with 18 bases left in between. This CDR3 contains 18 residues. The CDR3 DNA follows: TGTGCCAGCAGTTCCCCGTCGACCACTTCTACAACTAATGAAAAACTGTTTTTT. This codes for CASSSPSTTSTTNEKLFF.

On this clonotype itself: A read error is possible here, since a much larger clone lies one base away. CDR3: CVTRGQGIHGYTF. CDR3 coding DNA: TGTGTCACCCGGGGACAGGGGATTCACGGCTACACCTTC. The gene calls are TRBV24-1 and TRBJ1-2; TRBD1 matches 10 bases. There are 13 residues in the CDR3. From germline, CDR1 is KGHDR and CDR2 SFDVKD.

On this clonotype itself: Compared with germline, one end of the junction differs, possibly owing to a read error. The CDR3 loop reads CGSSPGTGDEAYF. CDR3 nucleotides: TGTGGCAGCAGCCCCGGGACAGGGGATGAGGCTTACTTT. J is TRBJ1-1 and V is TRBV11-1; TRBD1 agrees at 10 bases. This CDR3 comprises 13 residues. Germline V gives CDR1 SGHAT, CDR2 FQDESV (reference sequence).

The V call is TRBV11-2, the J call TRBJ1-2; D is uncertain. The germline V gene encodes CDR1 SGHAT and CDR2 FQNNGV. V lost 1 base, J lost 5 bases, and 8 bases lay in between. There are 13 residues in the CDR3. Here the CDR3 reads CASSLGIYYGYTF. The CDR3 nucleotides read TGTGCCAGCAGCTTAGGGATTTATTATGGCTACACCTTC.

Concerning this clonotype: Possible read error: a much larger clone is one base away. This chain uses TRBV30 with TRBJ2-7; D unresolved. Germline lookup yields CDR1 GTSNPN and CDR2 SVGIG (reference sequence). The ends were cut back, 4 bases at V and 7 bases at J, with 14 bases in the middle. CDR3 size: 12 residues. CDR3 protein: CAWNPKGREQYF. CDR3 bases: TGTGCCTGGAACCCAAAGGGTCGGGAGCAGTACTTC.

A note on this clonotype: One base away lies a much larger clone, so this may be a sequencing read error. The V and J genes are TRBV7-9 and TRBJ1-5; weak D call: TRBD1 (5 bases). Germline V gene data show CDR1 as SEHNR and CDR2 as FQNEAQ (reference sequence). This CDR3 has 16 residues. The CDR3 region has the DNA TGTGCCAACAGCTTAGGTGCCGGGGGGAGCAATCAGCCCCAGCATTTT. It encodes CANSLGAGGSNQPQHF.

The J gene is TRBJ2-6, the V gene TRBV5-1; TRBD1 matches at 8 bases. CDR1 is SGHRS, CDR2 YFSETQ, per germline. The CDR3 is made up of 15 amino acids. J gave up 4 bases and V 1 base, and 1 base lay outside the gene matches. CDR3 amino acids: CASSLQGAGANVLTF. The CDR3 DNA reads as TGCGCCAGCAGCTTGCAGGGGGCCGGGGCCAACGTCCTGACTTTC.

This clonotype was found once. The junction differs from germline at one of its ends, possibly a read error. The chain joins TRBV6-1 to TRBJ1-1, with no clear D. CDR3 size: 14 residues. CDR1 MNHNS and CDR2 SASEGT come from the germline V gene. The CDR3 region is CVSSEVFMSTEAFF. CDR3 DNA: TGTGTCAGCAGTGAAGTCTTTATGAGCACTGAAGCTTTCTTT.

Turning to this clonotype: The final CDR3 position lacks the conserved phenylalanine or tryptophan, pointing to a likely read error. CDR3 sequence reads: CASSQVPGLGYGYTL. The DNA for the CDR3 is TGCGCCAGCAGCCAAGTTCCAGGGCTCGGCTATGGCTACACCCTC. The V and J genes are TRBV4-1 and TRBJ1-2; perhaps TRBD1 as D (5 bases). The V gene lost 1 base and the J gene lost 4 bases, with 13 bases spanning the gap. The CDR3 consists of 15 residues. Germline values: CDR1 MGHRA, CDR2 YSYEKL.

This clonotype was counted ten times or more. The chain is built from TRBV28 and TRBJ2-7; possibly TRBD1 for D (5 bases). V gave up 3 bases and J gave up 7 bases, with 16 bases separating them. This CDR3 is built from 14 residues. Germline CDR1 MDHEN, CDR2 SYDVKM. The CDR3 DNA is TGTGCCAGCAGTTTCCGGGCAGACCCAGGGGAGCAGTACTTC. This translates into CASSFRADPGEQYF. The variable domain in full, with the rest retrieved from reference TRBV28 and TRBJ2-7, is DVKVTQSSRYLVKRTGEKVFLECVQDMDHENMFWYRQDPGLGLRLIYFSYDVKMKEKGDIPEGYSVSREKKERFSLILESASTNQTSMYLCASSFRADPGEQYFGPGTRLTVT.